This T cell receptor beta chain was recorded in a study of blood T cell repertoires in COVID-19. Background on the study: Whether acute or convalescent, the COVID-19 samples came from the United States, Italy and Spain.

After removal of 2 bases from V and 1 base from J, the junction contained 8 bases not matched to a gene. The CDR3 is 19 amino acids. Germline CDR1 SNHLY, CDR2 FYNNEI. Authors' analysis steps: Nucleated cell counts were estimated from reference gene primer amplification. The protocol was immunoSEQ multiplex PCR, while the TCRdb copy is restricted to in-frame clones and leaves out a portion. V, J and clone size derive from that table, while D and trimming were established from the DNA sequence. The sample has about 400,000 clones, 75% to 90% seen once; the top ten hold under 8.5%. The TCR comes from a woman aged 60-75 years with COVID-19, enrolled during active disease. The chain recombines TRBV2 with TRBJ2-1, with TRBD2 matching over 13 bases. Material: peripheral blood. The CDR3 nucleotides read TGTGCCAGCAGTGAAACAACTAGCGGGGGGGCCCGTTCCTACAATGAGCAGTTCTTC. Protein sequence: CASSETTSGGARSYNEQFF.